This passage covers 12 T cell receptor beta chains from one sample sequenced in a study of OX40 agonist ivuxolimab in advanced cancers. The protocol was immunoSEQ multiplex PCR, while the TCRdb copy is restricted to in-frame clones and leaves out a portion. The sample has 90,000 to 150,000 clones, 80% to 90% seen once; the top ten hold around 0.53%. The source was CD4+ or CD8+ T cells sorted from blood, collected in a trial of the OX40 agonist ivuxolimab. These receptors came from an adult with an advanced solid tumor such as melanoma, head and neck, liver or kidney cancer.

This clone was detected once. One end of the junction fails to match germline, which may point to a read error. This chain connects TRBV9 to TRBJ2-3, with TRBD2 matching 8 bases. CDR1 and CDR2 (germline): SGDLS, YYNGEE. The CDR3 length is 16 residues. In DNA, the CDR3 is TGTGCCAGTAGCGTTCTTAGCGGGGCGAGCACAGATACGCAGTATTTT. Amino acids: CASSVLSGASTDTQYF.

The CDR3: CASSREQLAGGNEQFF. The CDR3 region has the DNA TGTGCCAGTAGTCGGGAGCAACTAGCGGGGGGCAATGAGCAGTTCTTC. The V call is TRBV19, the J call TRBJ2-1; 12 positions agree with TRBD2. The CDR3 is 16 residues long. Per germline, CDR1 LNHDA and CDR2 SQIVND (reference sequence). Losses at the gene ends were 5 bases for V and 6 bases for J; bases not matched to a gene: 8.

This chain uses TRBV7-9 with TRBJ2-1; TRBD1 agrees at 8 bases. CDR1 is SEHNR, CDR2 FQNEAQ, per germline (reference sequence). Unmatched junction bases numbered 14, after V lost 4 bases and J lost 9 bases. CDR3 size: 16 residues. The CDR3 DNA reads TGTGCCAGCAGCTGGGGGACAGGCCGAGGAGGCCGTGAGCAGTTCTTC. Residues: CASSWGTGRGGREQFF.

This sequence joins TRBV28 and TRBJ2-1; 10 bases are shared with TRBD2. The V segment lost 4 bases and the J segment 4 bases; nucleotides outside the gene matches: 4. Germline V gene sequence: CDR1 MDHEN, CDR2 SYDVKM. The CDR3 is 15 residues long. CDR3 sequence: CASSSSSGGYNEQFF. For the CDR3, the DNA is TGTGCCAGCAGTTCTTCTAGCGGGGGATACAATGAGCAGTTCTTC.

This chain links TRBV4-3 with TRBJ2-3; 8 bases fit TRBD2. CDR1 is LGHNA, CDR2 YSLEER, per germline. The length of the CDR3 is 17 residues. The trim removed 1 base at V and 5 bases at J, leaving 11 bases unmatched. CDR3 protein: CASSQGPGGQYRDTQYF. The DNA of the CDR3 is TGCGCCAGCAGCCAAGGCCCGGGGGGGCAGTATAGAGATACGCAGTATTTT.

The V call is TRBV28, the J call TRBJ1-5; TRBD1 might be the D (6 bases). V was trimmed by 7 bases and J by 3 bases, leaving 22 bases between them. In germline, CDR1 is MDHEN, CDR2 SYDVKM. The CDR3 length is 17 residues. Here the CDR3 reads CASTRGGAQWNNQPQHF. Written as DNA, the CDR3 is TGTGCCAGCACTCGCGGGGGGGCTCAATGGAACAATCAGCCCCAGCATTTT.

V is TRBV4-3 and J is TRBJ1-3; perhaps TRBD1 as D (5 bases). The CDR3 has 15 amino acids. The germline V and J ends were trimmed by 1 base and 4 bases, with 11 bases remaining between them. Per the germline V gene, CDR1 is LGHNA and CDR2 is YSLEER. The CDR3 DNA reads TGCGCCAGCAGCCAAGCGAGGACATTAGGAAACACCATATATTTT. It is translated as CASSQARTLGNTIYF.

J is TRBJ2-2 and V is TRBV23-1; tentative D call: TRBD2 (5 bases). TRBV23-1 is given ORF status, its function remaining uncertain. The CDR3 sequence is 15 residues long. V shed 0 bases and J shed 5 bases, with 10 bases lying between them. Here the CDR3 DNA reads TGCGCCAGCAGTCAATCAAGAAGGGAGACCGGGGAGCTGTTTTTT. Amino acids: CASSQSRRETGELFF.

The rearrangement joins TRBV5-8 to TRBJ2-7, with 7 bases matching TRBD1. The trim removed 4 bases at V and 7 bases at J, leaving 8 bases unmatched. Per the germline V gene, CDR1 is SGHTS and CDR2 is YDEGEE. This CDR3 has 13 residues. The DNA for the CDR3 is TGTGCCAGCAGCCTATTACAGGGGAAAGAGCAGTACTTC. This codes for CASSLLQGKEQYF.

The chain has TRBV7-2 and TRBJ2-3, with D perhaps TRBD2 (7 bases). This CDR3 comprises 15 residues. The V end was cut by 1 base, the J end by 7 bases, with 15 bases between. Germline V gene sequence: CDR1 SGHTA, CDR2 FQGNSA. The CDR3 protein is CASSLGGGAGHTQYF. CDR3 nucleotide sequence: TGTGCCAGCAGCTTAGGAGGGGGGGCAGGCCATACGCAGTATTTT. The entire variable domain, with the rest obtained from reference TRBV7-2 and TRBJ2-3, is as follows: GAGVSQSPSNKVTEKGKDVELRCDPISGHTALYWYRQSLGQGLEFLIYFQGNSAPDKSGLPSDRFSAERTGGSVSTLTIQRTQQEDSAVYLCASSLGGGAGHTQYFGPGTRLTVL.

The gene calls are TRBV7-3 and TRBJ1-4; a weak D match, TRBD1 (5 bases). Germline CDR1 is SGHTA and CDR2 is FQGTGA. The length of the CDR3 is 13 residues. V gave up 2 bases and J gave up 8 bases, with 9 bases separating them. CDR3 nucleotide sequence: TGTGCCAGCAGCTTAGGGACTGGAGAAAAACTGTTTTTT. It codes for CASSLGTGEKLFF.

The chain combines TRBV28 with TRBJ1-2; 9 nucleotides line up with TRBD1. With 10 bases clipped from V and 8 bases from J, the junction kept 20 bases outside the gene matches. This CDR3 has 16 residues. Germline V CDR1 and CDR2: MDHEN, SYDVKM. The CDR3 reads CATRARGTGSLWGYTF. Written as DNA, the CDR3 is TGTGCCACACGAGCCCGGGGGACAGGGAGCCTGTGGGGCTACACCTTC.